The source of this T cell receptor beta chain is a study of T cell clonality in common variable immunodeficiency. TCRdb keeps only in-frame clones here, not all; method: immunoSEQ multiplex PCR. The sample yields about 47,000 clones, without any singletons. Notes on the study in general: Patient heterogeneity in the CVID cohort limited correlations between repertoire features and clinical complications.

Each donor provided about 5 to 8 ml of heparinized whole blood. V trimming: 3 bases; J trimming: 7 bases; junction bases outside the gene matches: 4. Germline lookup yields CDR1 GTSNPN and CDR2 SVGIG (reference sequence). This CDR3 spans 14 amino acids. This clone was counted ten times or more. Antigen unknown. The read ends 3 residues early relative to the CDR3; the germline J gene fills the gap. This sequence was found in a person between 18 and 75 years old in good health. The gene calls are TRBV30 and TRBJ2-1; the match to TRBD1 covers 12 bases. The sample taken for sequencing was peripheral blood mononuclear cells. The CDR3 sequence is CAWSLGQGANEQFF. Partial CDR3 DNA: TGTGCCTGGAGCCTGGGACAGGGGGCGAATGAG. The full variable domain, completed using reference TRBV30 and TRBJ2-1, is SQTIHQWPATLVQPVGSPLSLECTVEGTSNPNLYWYRQAAGRGLQLLFYSVGIGQISSEVPQNLSASRPQDRQFILSSKKLLLSDSGFYLCAWSLGQGANEQFFGPGTRLTVL.